This TCR beta chain was sequenced during a study of blood T cell repertoires in COVID-19. The CDR3 is 16 residues long. V dropped 1 base and J dropped 7; count of bases not matched to a gene: 10. CDR1 is LNHDA and CDR2 is SQIVND in the germline V gene (reference sequence). The study recruited people aged about 18 to 90 years across about two dozen US areas. Participant reports of clinical history set cohort assignment. Symptom resolution, clearance, or two negative PCRs marked donors in Cohort 3 as recovered. Clones were sequenced by immunoSEQ multiplex PCR, and TCRdb holds only the in-frame ones, with some missing. The sample consists of hundreds of thousands of clones, approximately 90% of them appearing once.

The sample consisted of PBMCs or T cells enriched from blood (not recorded which). The rearrangement links TRBV19 to TRBJ1-5, with TRBD1 matching 7 bases. This receptor was taken from a man aged 35-49 years who had recovered from COVID-19. The CDR3 DNA is TGTGCCAGTAGTATAGTCGGGACAGCCGACTGGCAGCCCCAGCATTTT. It yields the protein CASSIVGTADWQPQHF.